The source of this T cell receptor beta chain is a study of T cell repertoires in cytomegalovirus infection. On the study more broadly: Public TCR beta signatures were indicative of both CMV infection and a matching HLA type.

Trimming took 2 bases from V and 6 from J, leaving 10 bases between them. Per germline, CDR1 ENHRY and CDR2 SYGVKD. This CDR3 is 13 amino acids long. One entry per CDR3 protein, called by TCRdb with MiXCR from the reads. This table has about 740,000 distinct CDR3 sequences, 35% appearing once. Findings and caveats of the study: The ex vivo response was dominated by HLA-C-restricted CMV-specific TCR beta clonotypes. Based on cumulative public TCR beta family frequency, carriers of CMV plus the relevant HLA were identified.

Remarks on this clonotype: Antigen specificity is unknown.

The source is a human donor in good health (CMV status not recorded). Some clones in this sample may be carry-over from other donors' samples. Sequenced material: PBMCs. This rearrangement joins TRBV10-3 to TRBJ1-2; D uncertain. The CDR3 here is CAISERGSHGYTF. The CDR3 DNA reads as TGTGCCATCAGTGAGAGAGGGTCTCATGGCTACACCTTC.